These 19 T cell receptor beta chains came from one sample sequenced in a study of blood T cells in healthy people across ages. A second PCR, run for roughly 6 to 11 cycles, used a sample-barcoded 5' primer plus a J-beta primer mix. TCRdb passed the 5' RACE reads through MiXCR, listing each CDR3 protein once. The table lists about 1.4 million distinct CDR3 sequences, 59% of them singletons, with more than 6% in the top ten. Sequences were obtained from blood. These receptors originate from a man aged 18 to 29 in good health.

The V call is TRBV20-1, the J call TRBJ2-1; D may be TRBD1 (5 bases). V lost 3 bases, J lost 7 bases, and 13 bases lay in between. The germline gives CDR1 DFQATT, CDR2 SNEGSKA (reference sequence). The CDR3 covers 13 residues. The DNA for the CDR3 is TGCAGTGCTAGTAAGTCAGGGTTAAATGAGCAGTTCTTC. As protein: CSASKSGLNEQFF.

The chain links TRBV12-3 or TRBV12-4 to TRBJ2-3, with no clear D. The CDR3 has 14 residues. V was clipped by 3 bases and J by 3 bases, with 10 bases between them. CDR3 loop: CASSLDVKTDTQYF. In DNA, the CDR3 is TGTGCCAGCAGTTTGGATGTGAAAACAGATACGCAGTATTTT.

CDR3 loop: CASSQTLGPFYNEQFF. The CDR3, as DNA: TGTGCCAGCAGCCAAACCTTGGGGCCCTTCTACAATGAGCAGTTCTTC. The chain uses TRBV14 and TRBJ2-1; D perhaps matches TRBD1 (5 bases). The CDR3 spans 16 residues. Deletions cut 2 bases from V and 3 bases from J, with 14 bases between. Germline V gene sequence: CDR1 SGHDN, CDR2 FVKESK. The variable domain in full, with the rest retrieved from reference TRBV14 and TRBJ2-1, is EAGVTQFPSHSVIEKGQTVTLRCDPISGHDNLYWYRRVMGKEIKFLLHFVKESKQDESGMPNNRFLAERTGGTYSTLKVQPAELEDSGVYFCASSQTLGPFYNEQFFGPGTRLTVL.

The CDR3 region has the DNA TGCGCCAGCAGCCCTCCCAACTCCGGGACAGTTAACACTGAAGCTTTCTTT. Protein product: CASSPPNSGTVNTEAFF. This rearrangement joins TRBV5-1 to TRBJ1-1; 7 positions match TRBD1. V was clipped by 4 bases and J by 2 bases; unmatched bases: 14. Germline CDR1 SGHRS, CDR2 YFSETQ. CDR3 length equals 17 residues.

J is TRBJ1-1 and V is TRBV6-2 or TRBV6-3, with D unclear. This CDR3 has 13 residues. The germline gives CDR1 MNHEY, CDR2 SVGEGT. V was clipped by 6 bases and J by 0 bases, with 8 bases between them. The CDR3 DNA reads TGTGCCAGCAGCCCAAATGTGAACACTGAAGCTTTCTTT. Translated: CASSPNVNTEAFF.

The gene calls are TRBV19 and TRBJ2-1, with 9 positions matching TRBD2. Germline trimming cut 5 bases from V and 3 bases from J; bases unmatched to any gene: 5. Germline V gene sequence: CDR1 LNHDA, CDR2 SQIVND (reference sequence). This CDR3 has 15 residues. The CDR3 loop is CASSESSGVYNEQFF. The CDR3, as DNA: TGTGCCAGTAGTGAGTCTAGCGGGGTCTACAATGAGCAGTTCTTC.

The CDR3 region is CASSGTSGWASPLHF. In nucleotides, the CDR3 is TGTGCCAGCAGTGGTACTTCAGGGTGGGCTTCACCCCTCCACTTT. The rearrangement joins TRBV25-1 to TRBJ1-6, with D tentatively TRBD1 (5 bases). The CDR3 has 15 amino acids. Between the trimmed V and J ends, which lost 4 bases and 9 bases, there was a span of 16 bases. Germline-derived CDR1 and CDR2 are MGHDK and SYGVNS. Filled out from reference TRBV25-1 and TRBJ1-6, the complete variable domain reads EADIYQTPRYLVIGTGKKITLECSQTMGHDKMYWYQQDPGMELHLIHYSYGVNSTEKGDLSSESTVSRIRTEHFPLTLESARPSHTSQYLCASSGTSGWASPLHFGNGTRLTVT.

The rearrangement joins TRBV25-1 to TRBJ1-6, with D possibly matching TRBD1 (5 bases). The CDR3 has 15 residues. Germline V lookup: CDR1 MGHDK, CDR2 SYGVNS. Trimming took 3 bases from V and 7 from J, leaving 13 bases between them. The CDR3 sequence: CASSDPGPINSPLHF. The CDR3 DNA follows: TGTGCCAGCAGTGACCCGGGACCGATAAATTCACCCCTCCACTTT.

This clonotype was seen more than once but under ten times. This chain uses TRBV5-1 with TRBJ2-4, with 7 bases lining up with TRBD1. The V segment lost 4 bases and the J segment 6 bases; nucleotides outside the gene matches: 13. In germline, CDR1 is SGHRS, CDR2 YFSETQ. The CDR3 totals 16 residues. The CDR3 sequence is CASSPRINQGVNIQYF. CDR3 nucleotide sequence: TGCGCCAGCAGCCCAAGAATCAATCAGGGGGTAAACATTCAGTACTTC.

This chain connects TRBV7-9 to TRBJ2-5; 8 nucleotides match TRBD1. The trim removed 7 bases at V and 4 bases at J, leaving 8 bases unmatched. The CDR3 runs 14 residues. Germline CDR1 SEHNR, CDR2 FQNEAQ (reference sequence). CDR3 in DNA: TGTGCCAGCACCCCAGGGGGCCAGCCAGAGACCCAGTACTTC. Its translation is CASTPGGQPETQYF.

This clonotype came up a few times. The rearrangement joins TRBV20-1 to TRBJ2-5, with D maybe TRBD2 (5 bases). The germline CDR1 and CDR2 sequences are DFQATT and SNEGSKA (reference sequence). Trimming shortened V by 3 bases and J by 5 bases, and 13 bases separated the two germline ends. This CDR3 is 13 amino acids long. The CDR3 loop is CSASASGMETQYF. The CDR3 DNA reads as TGCAGTGCTAGTGCGAGCGGTATGGAGACCCAGTACTTC.

V usage is TRBV7-6 and J usage is TRBJ2-1; TRBD2 agrees at 11 bases. The CDR3 contains 14 residues. Trimming cost V 5 bases and J 9 bases; bases outside gene matches: 6. CDR1 and CDR2 (germline): SGHVS, FNYEAQ. CDR3 loop: CASSISGGAFEQFF. Here the CDR3 DNA reads TGTGCCAGCAGCATTAGCGGGGGGGCTTTTGAGCAGTTCTTC. Full variable domain (missing parts from reference TRBV7-6 and TRBJ2-1): GAGVSQSPRYKVTKRGQDVALRCDPISGHVSLYWYRQALGQGPEFLTYFNYEAQQDKSGLPNDRFSAERPEGSISTLTIQRTEQRDSAMYRCASSISGGAFEQFFGPGTRLTVL.

The chain employs TRBV2 and TRBJ2-7; no definite D call. In germline, CDR1 is SNHLY, CDR2 FYNNEI. The germline V and J ends were trimmed by 2 bases and 9 bases, with 8 bases remaining between them. This CDR3 comprises 11 residues. The DNA of the CDR3 is TGTGCCAGCAGTGAACTGGCAGGGCAGTACTTC. Its translation is CASSELAGQYF.

This clonotype came up a few times. The rearrangement links TRBV9 to TRBJ1-5; D is possibly TRBD1 (5 bases). CDR3 length: 13 residues. V lost 7 bases and J 3 bases, leaving 11 bases between the germline ends. Germline CDR1 is SGDLS and CDR2 is YYNGEE. This CDR3 is CASAGGDNQPQHF. The CDR3 DNA is TGTGCCAGCGCCGGGGGAGACAATCAGCCCCAGCATTTT.

V usage is TRBV19 and J usage is TRBJ1-4, with a weak D call TRBD1 (6 bases). V was shortened by 6 bases and J by 0 bases, with 11 bases between the two germline ends. Germline CDR1 LNHDA, CDR2 SQIVND (reference sequence). The CDR3 is 15 amino acids. The CDR3 sequence: CASRGAGATNEKLFF. CDR3 coding DNA: TGTGCCAGTAGGGGGGCCGGCGCAACTAATGAAAAACTGTTTTTT.

The chain combines TRBV29-1 with TRBJ2-1; the match to TRBD2 covers 9 bases. The CDR3 is 15 residues long. The V and J ends lost 5 bases and 0 bases, in that order; junction bases with no gene match: 5. CDR1 SQVTM and CDR2 ANQGSEA come from the germline V gene. The CDR3 sequence: CSVPGGRVSYNEQFF. The CDR3 bases are TGCAGCGTTCCCGGCGGGAGGGTCTCCTACAATGAGCAGTTCTTC.

CDR3 in amino acids: CASSYSIFDEQFF. The CDR3 bases are TGTGCCAGCAGTTACTCGATATTCGATGAGCAGTTCTTC. The genes are TRBV6-5 and TRBJ2-1; D not certain. V gave up 0 bases and J gave up 8 bases, with 8 bases separating them. Germline CDR1 MNHEY, CDR2 SVGAGI. This CDR3 contains 13 residues.

The V call is TRBV25-1, the J call TRBJ2-1; 9 nucleotides line up with TRBD1. Per germline, CDR1 MGHDK and CDR2 SYGVNS. The CDR3 spans 17 residues. V trimming: 1 base; J trimming: 2 bases; junction bases outside the gene matches: 6. CDR3 in DNA: TGTGCCAGCAGTGAATGGGGCCGGGACAGGGCCTACAATGAGCAGTTCTTC. Translation gives CASSEWGRDRAYNEQFF.

The rearrangement links TRBV5-1 to TRBJ2-1; 14 nucleotides align to TRBD2. The J call may be mistaken, given a closer DNA end match to TRBJ2-7. The CDR3 is made up of 20 amino acids. The germline gives CDR1 SGHRS, CDR2 YFSETQ. The CDR3 sequence: CASSPKGTSGGVRSYNEQYF. Written as DNA, the CDR3 is TGCGCCAGCAGCCCAAAAGGGACTAGCGGGGGCGTACGGTCCTACAATGAGCAGTACTTC.